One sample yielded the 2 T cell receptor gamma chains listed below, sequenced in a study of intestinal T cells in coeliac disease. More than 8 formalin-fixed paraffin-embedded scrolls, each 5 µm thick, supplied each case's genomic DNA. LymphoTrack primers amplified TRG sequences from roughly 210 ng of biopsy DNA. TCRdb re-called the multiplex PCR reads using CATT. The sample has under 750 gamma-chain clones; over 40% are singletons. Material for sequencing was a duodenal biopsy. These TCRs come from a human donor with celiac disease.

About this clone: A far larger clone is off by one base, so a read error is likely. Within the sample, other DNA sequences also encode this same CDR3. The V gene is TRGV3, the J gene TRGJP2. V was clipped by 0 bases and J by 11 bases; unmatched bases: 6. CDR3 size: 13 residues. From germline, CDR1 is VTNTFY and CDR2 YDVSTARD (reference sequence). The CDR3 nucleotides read TGTGCCACCTGGGACAGGCGAAGGTGGATCAAGACGTTT. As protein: CATWDRRRWIKTF.

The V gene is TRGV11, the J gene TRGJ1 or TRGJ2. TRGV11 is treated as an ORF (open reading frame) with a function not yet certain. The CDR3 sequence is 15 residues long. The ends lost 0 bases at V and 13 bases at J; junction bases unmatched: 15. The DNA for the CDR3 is TGTGCCTGCTGGATTAGGCACCGATTATTAATAAGTAAACTCTTT. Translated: CACWIRHRLLISKLF.